The clone carrying this TCR beta chain appeared a few times. The same CDR3 also results from other DNA sequences found in this sample. This sample was taken from a study of OX40 agonist ivuxolimab in advanced cancers. The assay was immunoSEQ multiplex PCR, and TCRdb's table has in-frame clones only and misses some. The repertoire consists of about 84,000 clones, with around 84% occurring once and the leading ten covering under 3.5%. Per the germline V gene, CDR1 is SGHDT and CDR2 is YYEEEE. V was shortened by 4 bases and J by 2 bases, with 10 bases between the two germline ends. This CDR3 is 13 amino acids long.

The TCR comes from an adult with an advanced solid tumor such as melanoma, head and neck, liver or kidney cancer. V is TRBV5-6 and J is TRBJ2-7; maybe TRBD2 (5 bases). The specimen comprised CD4+ or CD8+ T cells sorted from blood, sampled in a trial of the OX40 agonist ivuxolimab. DNA for the CDR3: TGTGCCAGCAGCCGGACTGGAACCTACGAGCAGTACTTC. It codes for CASSRTGTYEQYF.